In its sample, the clone carrying this T cell receptor beta chain was seen many times. Its target is unknown. This entry is derived from a study of T cells in Graves' hyperthyroidism and ophthalmopathy. CDR1 is SGHRS, CDR2 YFSETQ, per germline. The CDR3 consists of 16 residues. The V end was cut by 0 bases, the J end by 2 bases, with 13 bases between. General observations from the study: Classification by a 13 V-J model distinguished ophthalmopathy from stable hyperthyroidism.

RNA transcripts gave rise to amplified TCR beta CDR3 regions. Carried out on the TCR CDR3, a first-round RT-PCR used the HTBI primer set. MiXCR, run by TCRdb on the multiplex PCR reads, gives a single entry per CDR3 protein. Of around 350,000 distinct CDR3 sequences in the sample, about a sixth are singletons; the top ten hold almost 35%. V usage is TRBV5-1 and J usage is TRBJ2-3; D might be TRBD2 (6 bases). Material: blood. This clonotype originated in a woman aged 30 to 39 with Graves' hyperthyroidism that later progressed to Graves' ophthalmopathy. CDR3 region: CASSLGTGLYTDTQYF. CDR3 sequence (DNA): TGCGCCAGCAGCTTGGGGACGGGACTCTACACAGATACGCAGTATTTT. The full variable domain, its missing parts supplied by reference TRBV5-1 and TRBJ2-3, is KAGVTQTPRYLIKTRGQQVTLSCSPISGHRSVSWYQQTPGQGLQFLFEYFSETQRNKGNFPGRFSGRQFSNSRSEMNVSTLELGDSALYLCASSLGTGLYTDTQYFGPGTRLTVL.